This entry lists 9 T cell receptor beta chains sequenced from one sample in a study of blood T cell repertoires in COVID-19. Data came from immunoSEQ multiplex PCR; TCRdb stores just in-frame clones and leaves some out. The sample consists of 75,000 to 100,000 clones, about 89% of them appearing once. Sequenced material: peripheral blood. The receptors were gathered from a human donor with acute or convalescent COVID-19. The donor label of this sample is uncertain.

The chain has TRBV12-2 and TRBJ2-5; the tabulated D call, TRBD2, remains unverified against the DNA. TRBV12-2 is noted as a pseudogene. This CDR3 is built from 14 residues. CDR3 DNA: TGTGCAAGTCGCCCGGGGACTTTCTTAGAGACCCAGTACTTC. Amino acids: CASRPGTFLETQYF.

The chain employs TRBV29-1 and TRBJ1-1; TRBD1 might be the D (5 bases). The CDR3 totals 13 residues. Germline CDR1 SQVTM, CDR2 ANQGSEA. V lost 4 bases, J lost 5 bases, and 14 bases lay in between. The CDR3 DNA is TGCAGCGTTGGTCCGCAGGGTCGGACTGAAGCTTTCTTT. Protein: CSVGPQGRTEAFF.

The V call is TRBV24-1, the J call TRBJ1-2; weak D call: TRBD1 (6 bases). Germline CDR1 and CDR2: KGHDR and SFDVKD. V dropped 0 bases and J dropped 7 bases, with 11 bases sitting between them. CDR3 size: 14 residues. CDR3 region: CATSDLNREAGYTF. The CDR3 nucleotides read TGTGCCACCAGTGATTTGAACAGGGAAGCTGGCTACACCTTC.

V gene TRBV10-1 combines with J gene TRBJ2-5; 10 bases agree with TRBD2. CDR1 is WNHNN, CDR2 SYGVQD, per germline (reference sequence). Trimming took 3 bases from V and 5 from J; bases not matched to a gene: 6. The CDR3 is made up of 15 amino acids. CDR3 in amino acids: CASSDGPAGGETQYF. CDR3 sequence (DNA): TGCGCCAGCAGTGATGGGCCAGCGGGGGGGGAGACCCAGTACTTC.

The gene calls are TRBV9 and TRBJ2-2; tentative D call: TRBD2 (7 bases). V lost 0 bases to trimming and J lost 3 bases, with 12 bases between them. CDR1 SGDLS and CDR2 YYNGEE come from the germline V gene. CDR3 length equals 16 residues. The CDR3 nucleotides read TGTGCCAGCAGCGTAGGAGGGGGGGCTCACACCGGGGAGCTGTTTTTT. It encodes CASSVGGGAHTGELFF.

This chain links TRBV9 with TRBJ2-3, with 9 bases identical to TRBD2. V trimming: 7 bases; J trimming: 7 bases; junction bases outside the gene matches: 10. Per the germline V gene, CDR1 is SGDLS and CDR2 is YYNGEE. This CDR3 has 14 residues. The CDR3 spells CASGGRGGLYTQYF. CDR3 DNA: TGTGCCAGCGGCGGGCGGGGGGGCCTTTATACGCAGTATTTT.

This rearrangement joins TRBV11-2 to TRBJ1-2, with D possibly TRBD1 on 6 matching bases. Between the trimmed V and J ends, which lost 7 bases and 1 base, there was a span of 13 bases. Germline values: CDR1 SGHAT, CDR2 FQNNGV. CDR3 length: 14 amino acids. The CDR3 region is CASTPGQINYGYTF. The DNA for the CDR3 is TGTGCCAGCACCCCCGGACAGATTAACTATGGCTACACCTTC.

The chain carries TRBV11-3 and TRBJ2-2; 7 bases fit TRBD1. V was pared by 6 bases and J by 6 bases, with 1 base of the junction left unmatched. Germline V gives CDR1 SGHNT, CDR2 YENEEA. The CDR3 has 12 amino acids. For the CDR3, the DNA is TGTGCCAGCAGACAGGGGCCCGGGGAGCTGTTTTTT. As protein: CASRQGPGELFF.

A few counts support this clone. The J gene is TRBJ1-1, the V gene TRBV27, with D maybe TRBD1 (5 bases). Germline CDR1 and CDR2: MNHEY and SMNVEV (reference sequence). The length of the CDR3 is 14 residues. Trimming took off 5 bases at V and 2 bases at J, with 12 bases between the two ends. CDR3 nucleotide sequence: TGTGCCAGCAGTGCCTCATGGGGCAACACTGAAGCTTTCTTT. Its protein product is CASSASWGNTEAFF.